This paragraph covers one TCR beta chain sequence. The source of the sample is a study of blood T cell repertoires in COVID-19. For the study at large: Both acute and convalescent COVID-19 samples were obtained from the United States, Italy and Spain. T cells, B-cell-depleted T cells, or PBMCs provided the cDNA or gDNA that served as material.

The V gene's germline CDR1 is KGHSH and CDR2 LQKENI. Deletions cut 6 bases from V and 3 bases from J, with 18 bases between. CDR3 length equals 16 residues. Profiled with immunoSEQ multiplex PCR; TCRdb holds only in-frame clones, not every one. This table has about 210,000 clones, 70% to 90% appearing once. The chain joins TRBV18 to TRBJ1-3, with a weak D call TRBD1 (6 bases). The TCR sequence derives from a man aged 25 to 40 with acute COVID-19. Sequencing was performed on PBMCs or T cells enriched from blood (not recorded which). The CDR3 sequence: CASSRAGGAVGNTIYF. CDR3 DNA: TGTGCCAGCTCTCGTGCGGGGGGCGCCGTTGGAAACACCATATATTTT.